The 10 T cell receptor beta chains below all came from one sample that was sequenced in a study of blood T cell repertoires in COVID-19. Measured with immunoSEQ multiplex PCR; TCRdb has only the in-frame clones, and not every one. The data show about 100,000 clones, more than 75% seen once. Source material: peripheral blood. The receptors were sampled from a man aged 25 to 40 in a cohort sampled during active COVID-19.

V gene TRBV9 combines with J gene TRBJ2-3; weak D call: TRBD1 (6 bases). V lost 4 bases, J lost 4 bases, and 19 bases lay in between. Per germline, CDR1 SGDLS and CDR2 YYNGEE. There are 16 residues in the CDR3. CDR3 amino acids: CASSSQRTGPSDTQYF. Written as DNA, the CDR3 is TGTGCCAGCAGCTCCCAGAGAACAGGGCCCTCAGATACGCAGTATTTT.

The J gene is TRBJ1-2, the V gene TRBV5-4; D remains unclear. The CDR3 consists of 16 residues. V lost 4 bases and J 5 bases, leaving 21 bases between the germline ends. Looked up from germline, CDR1 is SGHNT and CDR2 is YYREEE (reference sequence). CDR3 bases: TGTGCCAGCAGCCCCCTCGGGGTAGCTAGCTTTTATGGCTACACCTTC. Residues: CASSPLGVASFYGYTF.

The rearrangement joins TRBV21-1 to TRBJ1-1; the table's D call, TRBD1, has no DNA check behind it. TRBV21-1 is an annotated pseudogene. The CDR3 is 13 residues long. CDR3 nucleotide sequence: TGTGCCAGCAGCAAAGTCAAACAGGCTGAAGCTTTCTTT. Amino acid sequence: CASSKVKQAEAFF.

V is TRBV19 and J is TRBJ2-7; 7 bases align to TRBD1. The CDR3 extends over 15 amino acids. V was pared by 8 bases and J by 1 base, with 11 bases of the junction left unmatched. In germline, CDR1 is LNHDA, CDR2 SQIVND (reference sequence). The CDR3 region has the DNA TGTGCCAGTGGGTGGAACAGGGGATCGTCCTACGAGCAGTACTTC. Its protein is CASGWNRGSSYEQYF.

This chain joins TRBV11-3 and TRBJ2-7, with D tentatively TRBD1 (5 bases). The CDR3 spans 14 residues. In germline, CDR1 is SGHNT, CDR2 YENEEA. V lost 1 base and J 0 bases, leaving 7 bases between the germline ends. The CDR3 is CASSLVDSSYEQYF. CDR3 bases: TGTGCCAGCAGCTTAGTCGACAGCTCCTACGAGCAGTACTTC.

A single count supports this clone. V is TRBV4-3 and J is TRBJ1-6; D is ambiguous. V was cut by 0 bases and J by 13 bases, with 13 bases left in between. The CDR3 has 14 amino acids. CDR1 and CDR2 from the germline V gene are LGHNA and YSLEER. Here the CDR3 reads CASSQESGLVPLHF. In nucleotides, the CDR3 is TGCGCCAGCAGCCAAGAGAGCGGGTTGGTCCCCCTCCACTTT.

The chain joins TRBV6-5 to TRBJ2-7; D is unclear. The CDR3 extends over 11 amino acids. V was clipped by 5 bases and J by 7 bases, with 9 bases between them. CDR1 and CDR2 (germline): MNHEY, SVGAGI. The CDR3 loop is CASSLGAEQYF. The CDR3 DNA reads TGTGCCAGCAGTCTCGGTGCGGAGCAGTACTTC.

The gene calls are TRBV11-1 and TRBJ2-5; TRBD1 aligns across 7 bases. Trimming took 2 bases from V and 2 from J; bases not matched to a gene: 5. CDR1 is SGHAT, CDR2 FQDESV, per germline (reference sequence). The CDR3 extends over 15 amino acids. The chain's CDR3 is CASSLFGTDQETQYF. Here the CDR3 DNA reads TGTGCCAGCAGCTTATTCGGGACAGATCAAGAGACCCAGTACTTC.

This clone was seen just once. This chain connects TRBV7-2 to TRBJ1-1; TRBD1 aligns across 12 bases. V lost 2 bases and J lost 11; bases outside the gene matches: 6. CDR1 and CDR2 (germline): SGHTA, FQGNSA. The CDR3 runs 14 residues. CDR3 protein: CASSLRGTGGDAFF. DNA of the CDR3: TGTGCCAGCAGCTTACGGGGGACAGGGGGCGACGCTTTCTTT.

V and J are TRBV9 and TRBJ2-5; possibly TRBD1 for D (6 bases). The CDR3 totals 13 residues. The ends were cut back, 2 bases at V and 3 bases at J, with 8 bases in the middle. Germline V gene data show CDR1 as SGDLS and CDR2 as YYNGEE. The DNA of the CDR3 is TGTGCCAGCAGCGTGCCAGGGGAAGAGACCCAGTACTTC. It is translated as CASSVPGEETQYF.